The clone carrying this TCR beta chain was detected only once. Profiled with immunoSEQ multiplex PCR; TCRdb holds only in-frame clones, not every one. The table records tens of thousands of clones, roughly nine tenths of them present only once. The source of the sample is a study of control samples from healthy donors and cancer patients. This CDR3 is built from 15 residues. Germline loops: CDR1 LNHDA, CDR2 SQIVND (reference sequence). Trimming pared 1 base from V and 10 bases from J, leaving 17 bases between. The sequenced material came from blood. The source of this sequence is a woman aged 70-85 years in good health. The chain employs TRBV19 and TRBJ1-5; D uncertain. In DNA, the CDR3 is TGTGCCAGTAGTATAGGAAGTCAGAAAATGATCCCCCAGCATTTT. It encodes CASSIGSQKMIPQHF.